This TCR beta chain was obtained from a study of blood T cell repertoires in COVID-19. Study context: Both acute and convalescent COVID-19 samples were obtained from the United States, Italy and Spain. T cells, B-cell-depleted T cells, or PBMCs provided the cDNA or gDNA that served as material.

How the authors handled the data: Estimates of nucleated cell counts were drawn from the amplification of reference gene primers. Measured with immunoSEQ multiplex PCR; TCRdb has only the in-frame clones, and not every one. V and J calls and clone size are as listed in that table; D and trimming were resolved from the DNA. Of 95,000 to 150,000 clones listed, almost 80% are singletons. This CDR3 comprises 17 residues. Germline assignment: CDR1 SGHVS and CDR2 FQNEAQ. Trimming cost V 5 bases and J 2 bases; bases outside gene matches: 9. The genes are TRBV7-8 and TRBJ2-1; the match to TRBD2 covers 10 bases. The sequencing input was peripheral blood. This TCR came from a human donor in a cohort sampled during active COVID-19. The CDR3 here is CASSPGRLAGAYNEQFF. CDR3 DNA sequence: TGTGCCAGCAGCCCTGGCAGGCTAGCGGGAGCCTACAATGAGCAGTTCTTC.